This T cell receptor beta chain was identified in a study of T-cell reconstitution after alpha-beta-depleted transplantation in children. During its preparation, the TCRbeta library received unique molecular identifiers. TCRdb reanalysed the PCR reads using MiXCR and keeps one entry per CDR3 protein. Seen here are about 900,000 distinct CDR3 sequences, about 29% observed once, and the top ten hold over 25%. A word on this clonotype: Its antigen remains unknown.

Regarding the study as a whole: Two months or so post-transplant, alpha-beta T cells reportedly derived from several hundred expanded graft clones. The origin of high day-60 TCRbeta diversity in some patients lay in surviving recipient T cells and thymic progenitors. The authors attributed T-cell counts and diversity one year after transplant mostly to newly produced T cells.

Trimming pared 0 bases from V and 2 bases from J, leaving 10 bases between. Germline lookup yields CDR1 MGHRA and CDR2 YSYEKL. The CDR3 runs 15 residues. The origin of this receptor is a boy under two years old who had a stem cell transplant for SCID, so the T cells may come from the graft donor. The chain carries TRBV4-1 and TRBJ1-1; no clear D. Specimen: PBMCs, mostly from graft donor cells, collected 360 days after TCRalphabeta/CD19-depleted stem cell transplant. The CDR3 region is CASSQDPKRNTEAFF. CDR3 bases: TGCGCCAGCAGCCAAGATCCCAAAAGAAACACTGAAGCTTTCTTT.